This is a list of T cell receptor beta chains from one sample in a study of PD-1 blockade in classical Hodgkin lymphoma. TCRdb's table, derived via immunoSEQ multiplex PCR, lists solely in-frame clones and lacks some. Among about 20,000 clones listed, 73% were seen once. The sample in question was peripheral blood mononuclear cells (PBMCs), obtained before the second cycle of nivolumab. The receptors stem from a human donor with classical Hodgkin lymphoma. Each CDR3 is given with its conserved first and last residue. Each record gives: clone size, D gene, V gene, J gene, CDR3 DNA, CDR3 protein. A D gene is named only where the DNA matches it firmly. Rows may omit the clone size; those that give it use once, few, many or a size class.

few	TRBD1	TRBV15	TRBJ2-1	TGTGCCACCAGCCAGAGACAGGGGCAAAACAATGAGCAGTTCTTC	CATSQRQGQNNEQFF
once	NA	TRBV11-2	TRBJ1-2	TGTGCCAGCAGCTTAGGATATTCCCCGAGCTCTAACTATGGCTACACCTTC	CASSLGYSPSSNYGYTF
NA	NA	TRBV12-1	TRBJ1-5	TGTGCCAGCAGTCCTCCGGCTCCAAATCAGCCCCAGCATTTT	CASSPPAPNQPQHF
once	TRBD1	TRBV5-1	TRBJ2-7	TGCGCCAGCAGCTTGGGTTTGACAGGGGCTCGTTCTTACGAGCAGTACTTC	CASSLGLTGARSYEQYF
NA	NA	TRBV5-1	TRBJ2-7	TGCGCCAGCAGCGATACGCCTACCTACGAGCAGTACTTC	CASSDTPTYEQYF
few	NA	TRBV25-1	TRBJ2-7	TGTGCCAGCAGTGAATATAAAACGGCTTTTCCCTACGAGCAGTACTTC	CASSEYKTAFPYEQYF
NA	NA	TRBV10-3	TRBJ2-1	TGTGCCATCAGTGAGTCGGGGGGCGGAAGATACAATGAGCAGTTCTTC	CAISESGGGRYNEQFF
few	NA	TRBV19	TRBJ1-5	TGTGCCAGTACTACCGGACAGTCCTATTACCAGCCCCAGCATTTT	CASTTGQSYYQPQHF
NA	NA	TRBV5-1	TRBJ2-3	TGCGCCAGCAGCTTGGGTAGCACAGATACGCAGTATTTT	CASSLGSTDTQYF
NA	NA	TRBV5-1	TRBJ2-3	TGCGCCAGCAGCTCCGGACTTTCCGTTAGCACAGATACGCAGTATTTT	CASSSGLSVSTDTQYF
NA	NA	TRBV15	TRBJ2-1	TGTGCCACCAGCAGAGCAGGAGATGCCTACAATGAGCAGTTCTTC	CATSRAGDAYNEQFF
NA	TRBD1	TRBV6-5	TRBJ2-7	TGTGCCAGCAGGGGGACAGGGGGCTTTTACGAGCAGTACTTC	CASRGTGGFYEQYF
few	TRBD1	TRBV29-1	TRBJ2-3	TGCAGCGTTGACTGGGACAGGGGCACAGATACGCAGTATTTT	CSVDWDRGTDTQYF
NA	TRBD1	TRBV7-6	TRBJ2-6	TGTGCCAGCAGCTTACCAATAAGACAGGGATCTGGGGCCAACGTCCTGACTTTC	CASSLPIRQGSGANVLTF
NA	TRBD1	TRBV7-9	TRBJ2-5	TGTGCCAGCACAGTGGGACAGGGCCAAGAGACCCAGTACTTC	CASTVGQGQETQYF
NA	NA	TRBV18	TRBJ2-3	TGTGCCAGCTCACTAAGGACGGTGACAGATACGCAGTATTTT	CASSLRTVTDTQYF
few	NA	TRBV6-1	TRBJ2-5	TGTGCCAGCAGTGCAGGAAAAGTACCGGCCCTAGACGAGAAGACCCAGTACTTC	CASSAGKVPALDEKTQYF
once	NA	TRBV6-5	TRBJ2-2	TGTGCCAGCAGATCATGGGGGGAGAACACCGGGGAGCTGTTTTTT	CASRSWGENTGELFF
NA	NA	TRBV11-2	TRBJ2-7	TGTGCCAGCAGCTCTAACTACGAGCAGTACTTC	CASSSNYEQYF
NA	TRBD1	TRBV11-2	TRBJ2-2	TGTGCCAGCAGCTTAGGGACAGGAAACACCGGGGAGCTGTTTTTT	CASSLGTGNTGELFF
NA	NA	TRBV19	TRBJ2-2	TGTGCCAGTAGTAATTATTGGGACATACTTAACACCGGGGAGCTGTTTTTT	CASSNYWDILNTGELFF
NA	NA	TRBV29-1	TRBJ1-5	TGCAGCGTTGAGCAGGGTGGCAATCAGCCCCAGCATTTT	CSVEQGGNQPQHF
NA	NA	TRBV15	TRBJ2-3	TGTGCCACCAGCAGAGGCAGGGGTATTGAGCCAGATACGCAGTATTTT	CATSRGRGIEPDTQYF
NA	NA	TRBV4-1	TRBJ1-5	TGCGCCAGCAGCCGAGTGGGGACGGGGGGATCGCGTGGCAATCAGCCCCAGCATTTT	CASSRVGTGGSRGNQPQHF
NA	NA	TRBV6-5	TRBJ1-1	TGTGCCAGCAGTTCTCCTTACACTGAAGCTTTCTTT	CASSSPYTEAFF
NA	TRBD1	TRBV19	TRBJ1-3	TGTGCCAGTAGTAACAGGGGATTCGGCGGAACCATATATTTT	CASSNRGFGGTIYF
NA	NA	TRBV2	TRBJ2-3	TGTGCCAGCTCGCCCCGGGATACGCAGTATTTT	CASSPRDTQYF
NA	NA	TRBV7-9	TRBJ2-5	TGTGCCAGCAGCTTCCCGTGGAGCCAGCAAGAGACCCAGTACTTC	CASSFPWSQQETQYF
NA	TRBD2	TRBV7-9	TRBJ2-1	TGTGCTACACTTTGGCTAGCGGGAGAGGGTGAGCAGTTCTTC	CATLWLAGEGEQFF
NA	TRBD1	TRBV11-2	TRBJ1-1	TGTGCCAGCAGCCTAGGGACAGGCCTCCAGGGCCCTGAAGCTTTCTTT	CASSLGTGLQGPEAFF
NA	NA	TRBV7-2	TRBJ2-7	TGTGCCAGCAGCTTAGGAAGCTCACCCTCCTACGAGCAGTACTTC	CASSLGSSPSYEQYF
NA	NA	TRBV4-1	TRBJ2-3	TGCGCCAGCAGCTCGCCGACCGGGTTAGGCACAGATACGCAGTATTTT	CASSSPTGLGTDTQYF
NA	TRBD1	TRBV18	TRBJ2-7	TGTGCCAGCTCACCATTGGCCCACCCCGGGACAGCCAGCTCCTACGAGCAGTACTTC	CASSPLAHPGTASSYEQYF
NA	NA	TRBV18	TRBJ2-7	TGTGCCAGCTCACCCTCCGGTAACGAGCAGTACTTC	CASSPSGNEQYF
NA	NA	TRBV10-3	TRBJ1-6	TGTGCCATCAGTGGATCCCCTAATTCACCCCTCCACTTT	CAISGSPNSPLHF
NA	NA	TRBV7-2	TRBJ2-3	TGTGCCAGCAGCTTAATCCGCGGGACATCCGGGGATACGCAGTATTTT	CASSLIRGTSGDTQYF